The present T cell receptor beta chain was sequenced within a study of OX40 agonist ivuxolimab in advanced cancers. Overall study: Melanoma, hepatocellular carcinoma, head and neck or renal cell cancer occurred in dose-escalation patients.

Remarks on this clone: The same CDR3 is also encoded by other DNA sequences in this sample.

The CDR3 is 13 residues long. The ends were cut back, 0 bases at V and 7 bases at J, with 8 bases in the middle. Per the germline V gene, CDR1 is SGHRS and CDR2 is YFSETQ. Sequencing used immunoSEQ multiplex PCR; TCRdb keeps in-frame clones, though not all of them. The sample lists roughly 28,000 clones, roughly 87% seen once, with roughly 15% in the top ten. The sequence was collected from an adult with an advanced solid tumor such as melanoma, head and neck, liver or kidney cancer. J is TRBJ2-1 and V is TRBV5-1; D not certain. Sequenced material: CD4+ or CD8+ T cells sorted from blood, taken in a trial of the OX40 agonist ivuxolimab. The CDR3 spells CASSLAFGNEQFF. In DNA form, the CDR3 reads TGCGCCAGCAGCTTGGCGTTCGGGAATGAGCAGTTCTTC. Full variable domain (missing parts from reference TRBV5-1 and TRBJ2-1): KAGVTQTPRYLIKTRGQQVTLSCSPISGHRSVSWYQQTPGQGLQFLFEYFSETQRNKGNFPGRFSGRQFSNSRSEMNVSTLELGDSALYLCASSLAFGNEQFFGPGTRLTVL.